This TCR beta chain was sequenced for a study of blood T cell repertoires in COVID-19. Study at large: Sample material is recorded as cDNA or gDNA derived from T cells, B-cell-depleted T cells, or PBMCs.

Profiling relied on immunoSEQ multiplex PCR, and the TCRdb table lists in-frame clones only, not all of them. Of approximately 25,000 clones listed, over 55% are singletons. Trimming cost V 5 bases and J 2 bases, with 14 bases left between them. Germline lookup yields CDR1 SGHTA and CDR2 FQGNSA. This CDR3 is 15 amino acids long. The clonotype comes from an elderly woman with acute or convalescent COVID-19. This chain connects TRBV7-2 to TRBJ2-3; tentatively, D is TRBD1 (5 bases). Source material: peripheral blood. CDR3 residues: CASSKTPDTTDTQYF. The DNA of the CDR3 is TGTGCCAGCAGCAAAACCCCGGACACCACAGATACGCAGTATTTT.